Given below is one TCR beta chain in context. Its antigen is unknown. This CDR3 fails to terminate in the conserved phenylalanine or tryptophan, so it likely reflects a read error. The sample comes from a study of tumor and adjacent non-tumor tissue in lung cancer. Across the study: Histology: eleven to twelve adenocarcinoma, 2 squamous cell carcinoma, 1 small cell lung cancer. The patients, 10 men and four to six women, were roughly 30 to 80 with stage I to III disease. Study-wide points: Tumor repertoires had a smaller top 100 clone share than normal lung.

The V end lost 6 bases, the J end lost 8 bases, and 14 bases lay between the germline ends. CDR3 length equals 13 residues. Per the germline V gene, CDR1 is MNHEY and CDR2 is SVGEGT. TCRbeta libraries were built with three rounds of nested PCR, modified from ARM-PCR. TCRdb re-derived calls from the multiplex PCR reads in MiXCR, one entry per CDR3 protein. The data contain some 71,000 distinct CDR3 sequences, 72% of them singletons. The template was RNA from unsorted bulk tissue. Sequences were obtained from lung tumor tissue. This sequence was found in a middle-aged woman with non-small cell lung cancer. The rearrangement joins TRBV6-2 or TRBV6-3 to TRBJ2-4, with a tentative D call TRBD1 (6 bases). This CDR3 reads CASREQGTDIQYH. The DNA of the CDR3 is TGTGCCAGCAGGGAACAGGGAACGGACATTCAGTACCAC.